One sample yielded the 17 T cell receptor beta chains listed below, sequenced in a study of blood T cell repertoires in COVID-19. This table comes from immunoSEQ multiplex PCR, and its TCRdb copy is limited to in-frame clones, with some not included. The sample includes 40,000 to 60,000 clones, 75% to 90% of them seen just once. The sequenced sample was peripheral blood. The source is a woman aged 80 or older with COVID-19, enrolled during active disease.

The chain recombines TRBV18 with TRBJ1-3; 9 nucleotides align to TRBD1. Germline V CDR1 and CDR2: KGHSH, LQKENI. The CDR3 has 17 residues. Trimming removed 3 bases from V and 4 bases from J; junction bases left unmatched: 10. The CDR3 sequence: CASSPNTGQGGGNTIYF. DNA of the CDR3: TGTGCCAGCTCACCTAATACGGGACAGGGTGGAGGAAACACCATATATTTT.

The chain has TRBV12-3 or TRBV12-4 and TRBJ1-1, with D hard to call. The CDR3 runs 11 residues. V was clipped by 4 bases and J by 10 bases, with 10 bases between them. The CDR3: CASSSLGRAFF. CDR3 nucleotides: TGTGCCAGCAGTTCCCTGGGGAGAGCTTTCTTT.

This chain connects TRBV15 to TRBJ1-2; 8 bases are shared with TRBD1. J gave up 4 bases and V 3 bases, and 13 bases lay outside the gene matches. Germline CDR1 and CDR2: LNHNV and YYDKDF (reference sequence). The CDR3 runs to 17 residues. CDR3 DNA: TGTGCCACCAGCAGCCGGGACAGGTTTATGGGGGTCTATGGCTACACCTTC. This gives the protein CATSSRDRFMGVYGYTF.

The chain combines TRBV30 with TRBJ1-1, with TRBD1 matching 7 bases. Trimming cost V 3 bases and J 5 bases; bases outside gene matches: 9. CDR3 length equals 14 residues. The germline V gene has CDR1 GTSNPN and CDR2 SVGIG (reference sequence). CDR3 coding DNA: TGTGCCTGGAGCCGGGACAGCCTAGAGACTGAAGCTTTCTTT. Protein product: CAWSRDSLETEAFF.

This clone has just a few counts. V is TRBV5-1 and J is TRBJ1-5; 10 positions match TRBD1. Trimming cost V 2 bases and J 2 bases; bases outside gene matches: 4. This CDR3 is 16 amino acids long. Germline CDR1 is SGHRS and CDR2 is YFSETQ. The CDR3 loop is CASSLGTGVGNQPQHF. Here the CDR3 DNA reads TGCGCCAGCAGCTTAGGGACAGGGGTGGGCAATCAGCCCCAGCATTTT.

The chain joins TRBV27 to TRBJ1-4, with D unclear. This CDR3 contains 13 residues. Germline V CDR1 and CDR2: MNHEY, SMNVEV (reference sequence). The V and J ends lost 3 bases and 6 bases respectively, with 8 bases between them. CDR3 DNA sequence: TGTGCCAGCAGTTTCAAGAGATATGAAAAACTGTTTTTT. This encodes CASSFKRYEKLFF.

CDR3 residues: CASSSPAIRTF. DNA of the CDR3: TGTGCCAGCAGCTCCCCCGCGATACGGACCTTC. The chain has TRBV7-9 and TRBJ1-2, with unresolved D. Looked up from germline, CDR1 is SEHNR and CDR2 is FQNEAQ (reference sequence). V gave up 4 bases and J gave up 14 bases, with 14 bases separating them. The CDR3 spans 11 residues.

The chain has TRBV6-6 and TRBJ1-5; D is unclear. This CDR3 region has 13 residues. In germline, CDR1 is MNHNY, CDR2 SVGAGI (reference sequence). V was shortened by 8 bases and J by 0 bases, with 8 bases between the two germline ends. CDR3 nucleotide sequence: TGTGCCAGCGGGCAGAATAGCAATCAGCCCCAGCATTTT. Protein: CASGQNSNQPQHF.

The rearrangement uses TRBV4-1 and TRBJ2-3, with 7 bases that match TRBD2. CDR3 length equals 15 residues. With 1 base clipped from V and 6 bases from J, the junction kept 7 bases outside the gene matches. Germline CDR1 and CDR2: MGHRA and YSYEKL. DNA of the CDR3: TGCGCCAGCAGCCAAGGCCAGCGGGACTTCGATACGCAGTATTTT. Protein: CASSQGQRDFDTQYF.

This clone was recorded a few times. V is TRBV6-4 and J is TRBJ1-3, with TRBD1 as a possible D gene (6 bases). V lost 0 bases and J 1 base, leaving 19 bases between the germline ends. Germline CDR1 is MRHNA and CDR2 is SNTAGT. The CDR3 sequence is 19 residues long. The CDR3 is CASSDSNDRRFFSGNTIYF. The CDR3 DNA follows: TGTGCCAGCAGTGACTCGAACGACAGGCGTTTTTTTTCTGGAAACACCATATATTTT.

The chain recombines TRBV6-5 with TRBJ1-1, with D perhaps TRBD1 (6 bases). This CDR3 spans 14 amino acids. Germline V lookup: CDR1 MNHEY, CDR2 SVGAGI. V was trimmed by 1 base and J by 7 bases, leaving 13 bases between them. Here the CDR3 reads CASSYYRGAGEAFF. CDR3 coding DNA: TGTGCCAGCAGTTACTATCGGGGGGCTGGTGAAGCTTTCTTT.

This clone has more than one count but fewer than ten. The V and J genes are TRBV11-1 and TRBJ2-1; 9 bases are a match to TRBD2. Per the germline V gene, CDR1 is SGHAT and CDR2 is FQDESV (reference sequence). This CDR3 has 16 amino acids. The ends lost 1 base at V and 8 bases at J; junction bases unmatched: 9. The CDR3 DNA is TGTGCCAGCAGCTTAGTGGCGGGAGGGCCGGGGGATGAGCAGTTCTTC. Translation gives CASSLVAGGPGDEQFF. Together with reference TRBV11-1 and TRBJ2-1, the CDR3 gives the full variable domain: EAEVAQSPRYKITEKSQAVAFWCDPISGHATLYWYRQILGQGPELLVQFQDESVVDDSQLPKDRFSAERLKGVDSTLKIQPAELGDSAMYLCASSLVAGGPGDEQFFGPGTRLTVL.

This clone has more than one count but fewer than ten. The chain employs TRBV20-1 and TRBJ1-2; TRBD1 aligns across 7 bases. The CDR3 consists of 11 residues. CDR1 is DFQATT and CDR2 is SNEGSKA in the germline V gene (reference sequence). The CDR3, as DNA: TGCAGGGCTGGGACAGCCTATGGCTACACCTTC. It yields the protein CRAGTAYGYTF.

Only one count was recorded for this clone. This sequence joins TRBV7-9 and TRBJ2-1; 14 bases fit TRBD2. CDR1 and CDR2 (germline): SEHNR, FQNEAQ (reference sequence). This CDR3 contains 15 residues. V shed 6 bases and J 10 bases; nucleotides not matched to a gene: 8. The chain's CDR3 is CASRSGTSGSREQFF. The CDR3 DNA follows: TGTGCCAGCAGATCCGGGACTAGCGGGAGTCGGGAGCAGTTCTTC.

V usage is TRBV18 and J usage is TRBJ2-1, with a possible D match to TRBD2 (7 bases). V was shortened by 5 bases and J by 0 bases, with 29 bases between the two germline ends. The CDR3 covers 21 residues. Germline V gives CDR1 KGHSH, CDR2 LQKENI. CDR3 in DNA: TGTGCCAGCTCAGATAGAGGGGGGGCCGAAGCCGCACGAAGCTCCTACAATGAGCAGTTCTTC. Its protein product is CASSDRGGAEAARSSYNEQFF.

This clone has more than one count but fewer than ten. The chain employs TRBV4-1 and TRBJ1-5; possibly TRBD1 for D (6 bases). The CDR3 is 14 residues long. The V end lost 0 bases, the J end lost 4 bases, and 7 bases lay between the germline ends. Germline values: CDR1 MGHRA, CDR2 YSYEKL. Here the CDR3 DNA reads TGCGCCAGCAGCCAAGAAGGGGGAAATCAGCCCCAGCATTTT. The encoded protein is CASSQEGGNQPQHF.

This clone occurred once. This rearrangement joins TRBV18 to TRBJ2-2, with D uncertain. The CDR3 extends over 13 amino acids. V shed 8 bases and J shed 4 bases, with 11 bases lying between them. Germline CDR1 and CDR2: KGHSH and LQKENI. CDR3 sequence reads: CASPRVSTGELFF. As DNA, the CDR3 is TGTGCCAGCCCCCGAGTGTCCACCGGGGAGCTGTTTTTT.